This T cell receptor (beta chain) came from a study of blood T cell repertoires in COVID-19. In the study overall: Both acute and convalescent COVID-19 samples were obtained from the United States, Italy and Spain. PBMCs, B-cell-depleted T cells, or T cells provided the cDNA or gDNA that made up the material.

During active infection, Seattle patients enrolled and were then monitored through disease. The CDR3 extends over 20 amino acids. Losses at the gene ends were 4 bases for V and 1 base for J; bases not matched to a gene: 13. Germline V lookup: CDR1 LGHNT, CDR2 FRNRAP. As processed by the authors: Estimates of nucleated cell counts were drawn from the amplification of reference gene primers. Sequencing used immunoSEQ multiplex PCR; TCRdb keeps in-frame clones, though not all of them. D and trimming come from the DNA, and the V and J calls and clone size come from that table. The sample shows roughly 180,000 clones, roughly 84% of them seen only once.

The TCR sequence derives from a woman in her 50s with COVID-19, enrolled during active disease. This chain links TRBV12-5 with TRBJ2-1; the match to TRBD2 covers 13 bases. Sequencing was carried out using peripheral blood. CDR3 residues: CASGYRGTSGDYRSYNEQFF. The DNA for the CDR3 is TGTGCTAGTGGTTACCGAGGGACTAGCGGGGATTATAGGTCCTACAATGAGCAGTTCTTC.